This T cell receptor beta chain was observed in a study of T cell repertoires in ileal Crohn's disease (dated 2019 in TCRdb). About the study as a whole: The median duration of disease was 6 to 10 years, and at the time of surgery about 35% of patients were active smokers. Every patient underwent surgery because of a complication, which was stricturing disease in about 61% and penetrating disease in roughly 40%. Postoperative therapy was given to about half of the patients, with thiopurines administered to 11 patients and anti-TNF agents administered to around 19 patients. TCR repertoire analysis was performed in around 57 Crohn's disease patients drawn from a prospective multicentre cohort. Running in parallel with the study was a multicentre cohort set up to find predictors of early endoscopic recurrence following ileocolonic resection. Endoscopic postoperative recurrence was defined by a Rutgeerts score above i0. A total of about 150 mucosal samples from approximately 60 patients were sequenced, with samples obtained at several locations on the surgical specimen and at postoperative endoscopy.

Results and caveats for the whole study, not just this receptor: Higher high-frequency clone percentages at surgery were associated with endoscopic recurrence; all patients with clonality above 26.8% (18/57) had recurrence. Mucosal CD4 and CD8 T cells were sorted and sequenced only in a subgroup of patients, the size of which was not stated. A significantly higher proportion of clonal expansions was observed in active smokers at surgery than in non-smokers (approximately 26% vs 20%, p=0.02). Sorted CD8 T cells carried more high-frequency clones than CD4 T cells, suggesting mucosal expansions were mainly CD8.

Adults with ileal or ileocolonic Crohn's disease and an indication for ileocolonic resection were eligible for inclusion. Before DNA extraction, whole ileal mucosal biopsies were kept frozen at -80 degrees C. Genomic DNA was extracted from frozen whole biopsies with a TRizol-based method and quantified on a NanoDrop 2000 spectrophotometer. Trimming at the junction amounts to 4 bases on V and 0 bases on J, and the germline ends lie 8 bases apart. The germline V gene (reference sequence) gives CDR1 as WNHNN and CDR2 as SYGVQD. Inclusive of the bounding cysteine and phenylalanine, the CDR3 is 14 residues long. Only the CDR3 portion is preserved as DNA: 42 bases, with reading frame beginning at the first base. For commercial TCRB immunosequencing, approximately 500 nanograms of biopsy DNA were submitted for each sample. Adaptive Biotechnology amplified CDR3 regions from genomic DNA with a two-step multiplex PCR that controlled for amplification bias. In the first PCR, primers covered every V and J gene segment, and in the second PCR, barcodes and Illumina adapters were added. CDR3 libraries were sequenced on an Illumina instrument. The original pipeline was this. Analysis combined the vendor-provided pipelines with custom analysis of raw data in R/Bioconductor under R version 3.3.0. Clonality, which ranges from 0 to 1, was calculated as the inverse of the normalised Shannon entropy across all productive clones. High-frequency clones were defined as the share of the repertoire occupied by the top 100 clones, with only clones passing a 95% confidence test being retained. The Simpson index measured repertoire diversity, and the Morisita-Horn index measured overlap between samples. This is the immuneACCESS table as TCRdb keeps it, with only in-frame sequences that have V and J called. A part of the clones is gone; compared with another copy, unresolved V genes explain less than half, and the rest is unexplained. V, J and clone size were drawn from that table, and D and trimming were deduced from the DNA. The sample profile shows 5,500 to 7,500 clones; around 84% of them were found once. The ten largest clonotypes hold roughly 8% of the sample.

There are a few counts of this clone. The specificity of this receptor is unknown. No per-base quality is available; no much larger clone lies one base away. This clonotype originated in an adult with Crohn's disease. Sequenced sample: ileal tissue. Recombination connected TRBV10-1 to TRBJ2-3; no D segment can be confidently identified. The DNA is as follows: TGCGCCAGCAGTGTTAGCCCTAGCACAGATACGCAGTATTTT. This sequence encodes CASSVSPSTDTQYF.